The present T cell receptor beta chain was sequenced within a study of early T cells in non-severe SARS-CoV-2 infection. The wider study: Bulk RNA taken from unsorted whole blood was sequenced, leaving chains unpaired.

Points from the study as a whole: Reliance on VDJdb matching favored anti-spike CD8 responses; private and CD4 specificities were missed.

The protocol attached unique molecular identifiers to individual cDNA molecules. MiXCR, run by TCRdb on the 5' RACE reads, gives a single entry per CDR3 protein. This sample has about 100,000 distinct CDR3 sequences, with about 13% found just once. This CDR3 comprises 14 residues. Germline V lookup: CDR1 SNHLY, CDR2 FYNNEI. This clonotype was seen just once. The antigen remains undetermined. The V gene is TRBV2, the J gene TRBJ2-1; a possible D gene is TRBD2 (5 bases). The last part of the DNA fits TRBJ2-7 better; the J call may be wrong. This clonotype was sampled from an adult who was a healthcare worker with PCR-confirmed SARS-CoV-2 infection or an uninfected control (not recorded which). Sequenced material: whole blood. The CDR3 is CASSYTRSPGEQYF. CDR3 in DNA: TGTGCCAGCAGTTATACCAGGAGCCCGGGGGAGCAGTACTTC.